The clone carrying this T cell receptor (beta chain) appeared once. The record originates from a study of blood T cell repertoires in COVID-19. In the study overall: Acute-phase and convalescent COVID-19 samples originated in the United States, Italy and Spain. The analysed material was cDNA or gDNA that came from T cells, B-cell-depleted T cells, or PBMCs.

This CDR3 is 13 amino acids long. Trimming left V 3 bases short and J 5 bases short, with 10 bases between. Germline V gene lookup returns CDR1 SGHTA and CDR2 FQGNSA. How the authors handled the data: For nucleated cells, counts were estimated from reference gene primer amplification. The protocol was immunoSEQ multiplex PCR, while the TCRdb copy is restricted to in-frame clones and leaves out a portion. That table supplies the V and J calls and clone size; D and trimming were determined from the DNA. The sample lists some 250,000 clones; about nine tenths were seen once. Sequenced material: peripheral blood. This TCR came from a man aged 25-45 years who had recovered from COVID-19. The V gene is TRBV7-2, the J gene TRBJ2-5, with a weak D call TRBD2 (5 bases). The CDR3 loop is CASSFTRVETQYF. The CDR3 region has the DNA TGTGCCAGCAGCTTCACTAGGGTGGAGACCCAGTACTTC.